These 32 T cell receptor beta chains came from one sample sequenced in a study of blood T cell repertoires in COVID-19. Using immunoSEQ multiplex PCR, the repertoire was profiled, and TCRdb retains in-frame clones only, with some absent. The repertoire holds 300,000 to 350,000 clones, with roughly 90% as singletons. Sequencing was carried out using PBMCs or T cells enriched from blood (not recorded which). The receptors derive from a woman aged 30 to 39 who had recovered from COVID-19.

A single count supports this clone. This chain joins TRBV5-1 and TRBJ2-5; the match to TRBD1 covers 8 bases. V shed 3 bases, J shed 5 bases, and the junction held 6 bases outside the gene matches. Germline V CDR1 and CDR2: SGHRS, YFSETQ. This CDR3 spans 14 amino acids. The CDR3, as DNA: TGCGCCAGCAGCTCGGGACAGGTGGGGGAGACCCAGTACTTC. It translates to CASSSGQVGETQYF.

The J gene is TRBJ2-7, the V gene TRBV29-1, with 9 bases matching TRBD1. This CDR3 region has 14 residues. V lost 6 bases to trimming and J lost 2 bases; unmatched junction nucleotides: 8. Per the germline V gene, CDR1 is SQVTM and CDR2 is ANQGSEA. The CDR3 sequence is CSVGSDRGPYEQYF. CDR3 coding DNA: TGCAGCGTGGGATCGGACAGGGGCCCCTACGAGCAGTACTTC.

J is TRBJ2-1 and V is TRBV2; 8 nucleotides line up with TRBD2. Unmatched junction bases numbered 9, after V lost 5 bases and J lost 9 bases. The CDR3 has 14 amino acids. Germline-derived CDR1 and CDR2 are SNHLY and FYNNEI. The CDR3, as DNA: TGTGCCAGCAGTTCGCTATCGGGGGGGACTGAGCAGTTCTTC. Translating gives CASSSLSGGTEQFF.

J is TRBJ2-2 and V is TRBV5-1, with D hard to call. Trimming took off 0 bases at V and 3 bases at J, with 9 bases between the two ends. Germline V CDR1 and CDR2: SGHRS, YFSETQ. The CDR3 runs 15 residues. The CDR3 reads CASSLGVQDTGELFF. The CDR3 bases are TGCGCCAGCAGCTTGGGCGTGCAGGACACCGGGGAGCTGTTTTTT.

This clone was detected once. J is TRBJ1-5 and V is TRBV5-6; the D gene is possibly TRBD1 (5 bases). Per the germline V gene, CDR1 is SGHDT and CDR2 is YYEEEE. The CDR3 extends over 15 amino acids. Trimming stripped 0 bases from V and 7 bases from J, with 14 bases between. The CDR3 DNA reads TGTGCCAGCAGCTTGGGGAGGGGTACAAGACAGCCCCAGCATTTT. Translation: CASSLGRGTRQPQHF.

This clone was detected only once. The V and J genes are TRBV10-3 and TRBJ2-1; 15 nucleotides agree with TRBD2. The germline gives CDR1 ENHRY, CDR2 SYGVKD. V lost 4 bases, J lost 9 bases, and 4 bases stayed unmatched. The CDR3 is 15 residues long. In nucleotides, the CDR3 is TGTGCCATCAGTGTGGGGACTAGCGGGGGGCGTGAGCAGTTCTTC. Translation: CAISVGTSGGREQFF.

The chain has TRBV19 and TRBJ2-7; D remains ambiguous. The germline V and J ends were trimmed by 6 bases and 4 bases, with 7 bases remaining between them. The CDR3 is 11 residues long. CDR1 is LNHDA, CDR2 SQIVND, per germline (reference sequence). CDR3 amino acids: CASSGQYEQYF. The CDR3 DNA reads as TGTGCCAGTAGCGGTCAATACGAGCAGTACTTC.

The chain joins TRBV3-1 (or the pseudogene TRBV3-2) to TRBJ2-3; TRBD1 agrees at 8 bases. The germline V gene has CDR1 LGHDT and CDR2 YNNKEL (reference sequence). The CDR3 is made up of 19 amino acids. The V segment lost 3 bases and the J segment 3 bases; nucleotides outside the gene matches: 17. CDR3 coding DNA: TGTGCCAGCAGCCATTACCAGGGGGCCAAGTCCATCTTAACAGATACGCAGTATTTT. Protein: CASSHYQGAKSILTDTQYF.

Regarding this clone: The sample has other DNA sequences that encode this CDR3 too. The chain joins TRBV19 to TRBJ1-1; tentative D call: TRBD1 (5 bases). V shed 7 bases and J shed 4 bases, with 10 bases lying between them. Germline CDR1 is LNHDA and CDR2 is SQIVND (reference sequence). The CDR3 length is 12 residues. The CDR3 region is CASTLGGTEAFF. The CDR3 DNA follows: TGTGCCAGTACCCTGGGGGGCACTGAAGCTTTCTTT.

J is TRBJ1-4 and V is TRBV18, with TRBD1 as a possible D gene (5 bases). Trimming cost V 5 bases and J 8 bases, with 12 bases left between them. The CDR3 has 13 amino acids. Germline loops: CDR1 KGHSH, CDR2 LQKENI. The CDR3 reads CASSAREREKLFF. The CDR3 bases are TGTGCCAGCTCAGCCAGGGAAAGAGAAAAACTGTTTTTT.

This clone was seen just once. This chain uses TRBV7-2 with TRBJ2-2, with 9 bases aligning to TRBD1. CDR3 length: 15 amino acids. CDR1 SGHTA and CDR2 FQGNSA come from the germline V gene. After removal of 8 bases from V and 7 bases from J, the junction contained 11 bases not matched to a gene. The CDR3 loop is CASAQGAGFDGELFF. CDR3 nucleotide sequence: TGTGCCAGCGCACAGGGGGCAGGGTTTGACGGGGAGCTGTTTTTT.

This chain joins TRBV7-9 and TRBJ2-7, with D perhaps matching TRBD1 (6 bases). The CDR3 length is 15 residues. Trimming shortened V by 7 bases and J by 2 bases, and 18 bases separated the two germline ends. The germline V gene has CDR1 SEHNR and CDR2 FQNEAQ (reference sequence). The CDR3 DNA follows: TGTGCCAGCACCCGTAAACAGGGCGCAACCTACGAGCAGTACTTC. This gives the protein CASTRKQGATYEQYF.

The V call is TRBV5-1, the J call TRBJ1-2, with D tentatively TRBD1 (5 bases). Germline V gene data show CDR1 as SGHRS and CDR2 as YFSETQ. V lost 3 bases and J lost 3, with 9 bases in between. The CDR3 runs 13 residues. CDR3 nucleotides: TGCGCCAGCAGCTCGGACACGGACTATGGCTACACCTTC. Encoded protein: CASSSDTDYGYTF.

The J gene is TRBJ2-7, the V gene TRBV3-1 (or the pseudogene TRBV3-2); maybe TRBD1 (6 bases). Germline loops: CDR1 LGHDT, CDR2 YNNKEL (reference sequence). This CDR3 region has 17 residues. Trimming removed 6 bases at V and 2 bases at J, with 23 bases between. The CDR3: CASSFIQRGTRAYEQYF. As DNA, the CDR3 is TGTGCCAGCAGTTTTATACAGAGGGGGACAAGAGCCTACGAGCAGTACTTC.

This rearrangement joins TRBV2 to TRBJ1-1; D is possibly TRBD1 (6 bases). The CDR3 has 13 amino acids. Trimming removed 7 bases from V and 9 bases from J, with 18 bases in between. CDR1 SNHLY and CDR2 FYNNEI come from the germline V gene. The CDR3 region is CASNQKAGVKAFF. The DNA of the CDR3 is TGTGCCAGCAACCAAAAGGCAGGGGTTAAAGCTTTCTTT.

The gene calls are TRBV28 and TRBJ2-7, with D perhaps matching TRBD1 (6 bases). The V and J ends lost 6 bases and 6 bases respectively, with 12 bases between them. Germline values: CDR1 MDHEN, CDR2 SYDVKM. There are 12 residues in the CDR3. The CDR3 bases are TGTGCCAGCAGCACAGGGATGAGCGAGCAGTACTTC. Protein sequence: CASSTGMSEQYF.

The V gene is TRBV20-1, the J gene TRBJ2-4, with D possibly being TRBD2 (6 bases). V was shortened by 3 bases and J by 4 bases, with 16 bases between the two germline ends. Germline CDR1 reads DFQATT; CDR2 reads SNEGSKA (reference sequence). The CDR3 is made up of 15 amino acids. CDR3 sequence (DNA): TGCAGTGCTAGTTATCCGATTGGGGGGAAAAACATTCAGTACTTC. Residues: CSASYPIGGKNIQYF.

The J gene is TRBJ1-6, the V gene TRBV27; a weak D match, TRBD1 (5 bases). Germline V gene data show CDR1 as MNHEY and CDR2 as SMNVEV (reference sequence). Trimming took 3 bases from V and 10 from J, leaving 13 bases between them. The CDR3 runs 14 residues. This CDR3 reads CASSFLRQNSPLHF. The CDR3 region has the DNA TGTGCCAGCAGTTTCCTCCGACAGAACTCACCCCTCCACTTT.

V usage is TRBV18 and J usage is TRBJ2-7; 9 bases map to TRBD1. The CDR3 has 15 residues. Germline V gene lookup returns CDR1 KGHSH and CDR2 LQKENI. V dropped 4 bases and J dropped 3; count of bases not matched to a gene: 7. CDR3 residues: CASSLSGQGNYEQYF. In DNA, the CDR3 is TGTGCCAGCTCACTCTCGGGACAGGGCAACTACGAGCAGTACTTC.

This chain links TRBV4-3 with TRBJ1-2, with TRBD1 identical over 8 bases. The CDR3 contains 17 residues. V lost 4 bases and J lost 8; bases outside the gene matches: 18. Germline V gives CDR1 LGHNA, CDR2 YSLEER. CDR3 nucleotide sequence: TGCGCCAGCAGCCCTCCCGGGGACAGGAAGCTAATGGGAGGCTACACCTTC. This codes for CASSPPGDRKLMGGYTF.

J is TRBJ2-7 and V is TRBV3-1 (or the pseudogene TRBV3-2); weak D call: TRBD1 (5 bases). Trimming shortened V by 1 base and J by 1 base, and 14 bases separated the two germline ends. The germline V gene encodes CDR1 LGHDT and CDR2 YNNKEL (reference sequence). The CDR3 runs to 16 residues. The CDR3 region is CASSQVAQASSYEQYF. CDR3 DNA: TGTGCCAGCAGCCAAGTGGCACAGGCCTCATCCTACGAGCAGTACTTC.

The chain is built from TRBV2 and TRBJ2-1; 9 positions match TRBD2. V lost 1 base to trimming and J lost 8 bases; unmatched junction nucleotides: 3. The CDR3 is 14 residues long. Germline V lookup: CDR1 SNHLY, CDR2 FYNNEI. The CDR3 reads CASSEERGVHEQFF. CDR3 bases: TGTGCCAGCAGTGAAGAGCGGGGGGTCCATGAGCAGTTCTTC.

This chain uses TRBV3-1 (or the pseudogene TRBV3-2) with TRBJ1-1; D might be TRBD1 (6 bases). The CDR3 has 15 residues. Looked up from germline, CDR1 is LGHDT and CDR2 is YNNKEL (reference sequence). V was trimmed by 6 bases and J by 5 bases, leaving 19 bases between them. CDR3 region: CASRKGWAGATEAFF. The CDR3 nucleotides are TGTGCCAGCAGAAAAGGATGGGCAGGGGCAACTGAAGCTTTCTTT.

The CDR3 is CASSLVQNYGYTF. The CDR3 DNA reads TGTGCCAGCAGTTTGGTGCAGAACTATGGCTACACCTTC. The chain employs TRBV28 and TRBJ1-2; D is ambiguous. The CDR3 spans 13 residues. Germline-derived CDR1 and CDR2 are MDHEN and SYDVKM. With 3 bases removed from V and 2 bases from J, the gap between germline ends came to 7 bases.

The chain links TRBV5-1 to TRBJ1-2; possibly TRBD1 for D (5 bases). The germline V gene has CDR1 SGHRS and CDR2 YFSETQ. Trimming took 4 bases from V and 1 from J, leaving 17 bases between them. The CDR3 is 16 residues long. This CDR3 is CASSLLTGGNNYGYTF. CDR3 nucleotides: TGCGCCAGCAGCCTCTTGACGGGGGGTAATAACTATGGCTACACCTTC.

The chain combines TRBV7-9 with TRBJ1-6; 7 positions match TRBD1. The J segment lost 7 bases and the V segment lost 0 bases, leaving 6 bases of the junction unmatched. CDR3 size: 16 residues. Germline V CDR1 and CDR2: SEHNR, FQNEAQ (reference sequence). CDR3 region: CASSLAGQVFNSPLHF. CDR3 DNA: TGTGCCAGCAGCTTAGCCGGACAGGTTTTCAATTCACCCCTCCACTTT.

This clone has a single count. The chain uses TRBV10-3 and TRBJ2-1; D is perhaps TRBD2 (6 bases). Germline-derived CDR1 and CDR2 are ENHRY and SYGVKD. This CDR3 region has 16 residues. The V end was cut by 2 bases, the J end by 0 bases, with 11 bases between. The DNA of the CDR3 is TGTGCCATCAGTGAGGGTCGGGGGAGCTCCTACAATGAGCAGTTCTTC. Translating it yields CAISEGRGSSYNEQFF.

This chain uses TRBV12-5 with TRBJ2-3; tentative D call: TRBD2 (5 bases). Germline CDR1 LGHNT, CDR2 FRNRAP. With 2 bases removed from V and 1 base from J, the gap between germline ends came to 10 bases. The CDR3 contains 15 residues. CDR3 coding DNA: TGTGCTAGTGGTTTGAAGGGAGCGGGCACAGATACGCAGTATTTT. It is translated as CASGLKGAGTDTQYF.

The chain is built from TRBV5-1 and TRBJ2-3; D perhaps matches TRBD2 (6 bases). The germline V gene encodes CDR1 SGHRS and CDR2 YFSETQ. V dropped 0 bases and J dropped 0 bases, with 11 bases sitting between them. The CDR3 contains 16 residues. The CDR3 here is CASSLAGDVSTDTQYF. As DNA, the CDR3 is TGCGCCAGCAGCTTGGCGGGGGACGTCAGCACAGATACGCAGTATTTT.

This clone was observed a single time. This chain uses TRBV7-9 with TRBJ1-2; a possible D gene is TRBD1 (5 bases). The CDR3 consists of 14 residues. V lost 8 bases and J lost 8, with 21 bases in between. The germline gives CDR1 SEHNR, CDR2 FQNEAQ (reference sequence). The DNA of the CDR3 is TGTGCCAGCTCCCGGGGGGGGGAAGCTCGGGGCTACACCTTC. This encodes CASSRGGEARGYTF.

The V and J genes are TRBV28 and TRBJ2-7, with TRBD2 matching 11 bases. V lost 3 bases and J lost 3; bases outside the gene matches: 13. The CDR3 loop spans 18 amino acids. Per germline, CDR1 MDHEN and CDR2 SYDVKM. CDR3 loop: CASSFGGLAGDLGYEQYF. In nucleotides, the CDR3 is TGTGCCAGCAGTTTCGGCGGACTAGCGGGCGACTTGGGCTACGAGCAGTACTTC.

This sequence joins TRBV2 and TRBJ2-1; TRBD2 matches at 13 bases. Germline V lookup: CDR1 SNHLY, CDR2 FYNNEI. V was pared by 4 bases and J by 8 bases, with 2 bases of the junction left unmatched. The CDR3 extends over 14 amino acids. CDR3 sequence: CASSVLAGGDEQFF. In DNA form, the CDR3 reads TGTGCCAGCAGTGTACTAGCGGGGGGGGATGAGCAGTTCTTC. Filled out from reference TRBV2 and TRBJ2-1, the complete variable domain reads EPEVTQTPSHQVTQMGQEVILRCVPISNHLYFYWYRQILGQKVEFLVSFYNNEISEKSEIFDDQFSVERPDGSNFTLKIRSTKLEDSAMYFCASSVLAGGDEQFFGPGTRLTVL.